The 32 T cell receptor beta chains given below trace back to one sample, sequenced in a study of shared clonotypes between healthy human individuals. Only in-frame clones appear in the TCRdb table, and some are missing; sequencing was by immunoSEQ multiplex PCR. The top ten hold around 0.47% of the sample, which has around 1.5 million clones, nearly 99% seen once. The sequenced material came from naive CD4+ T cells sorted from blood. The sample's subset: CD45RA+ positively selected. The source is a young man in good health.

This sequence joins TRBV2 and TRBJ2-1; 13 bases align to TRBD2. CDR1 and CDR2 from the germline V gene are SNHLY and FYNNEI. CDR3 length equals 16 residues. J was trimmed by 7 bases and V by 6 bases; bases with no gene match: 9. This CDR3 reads CASSGLAGDTGNEQFF. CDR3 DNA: TGTGCCAGCAGCGGACTAGCGGGAGATACAGGGAATGAGCAGTTCTTC.

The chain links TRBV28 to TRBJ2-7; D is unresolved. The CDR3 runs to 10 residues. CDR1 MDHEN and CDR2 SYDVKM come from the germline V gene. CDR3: CVVGSYEQYF. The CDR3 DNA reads TGTGTCGTAGGGTCCTACGAGCAGTACTTC.

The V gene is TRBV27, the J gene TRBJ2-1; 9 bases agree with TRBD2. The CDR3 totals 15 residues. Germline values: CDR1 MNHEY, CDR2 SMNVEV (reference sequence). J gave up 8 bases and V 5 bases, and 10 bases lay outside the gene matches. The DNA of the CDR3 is TGTGCCAGCAGTCGGATTAGCGGGAGATTTCATGAGCAGTTCTTC. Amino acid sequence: CASSRISGRFHEQFF.

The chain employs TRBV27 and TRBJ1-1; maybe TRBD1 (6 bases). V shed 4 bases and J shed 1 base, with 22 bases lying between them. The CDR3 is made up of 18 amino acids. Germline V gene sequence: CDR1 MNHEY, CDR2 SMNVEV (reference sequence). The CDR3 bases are TGTGCCAGCAGTTCACTGGCCCCGACAGGCGGTAGGAACACTGAAGCTTTCTTT. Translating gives CASSSLAPTGGRNTEAFF.

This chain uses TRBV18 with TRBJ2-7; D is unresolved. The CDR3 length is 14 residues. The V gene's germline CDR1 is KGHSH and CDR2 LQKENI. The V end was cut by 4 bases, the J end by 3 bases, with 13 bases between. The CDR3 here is CASSLTRTNYEQYF. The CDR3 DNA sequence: TGTGCCAGCTCACTTACTCGGACGAACTACGAGCAGTACTTC.

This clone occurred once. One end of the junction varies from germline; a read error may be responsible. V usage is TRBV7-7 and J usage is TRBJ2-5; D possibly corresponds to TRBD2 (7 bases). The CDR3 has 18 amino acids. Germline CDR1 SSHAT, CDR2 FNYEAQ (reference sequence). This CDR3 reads CASSSTPGGQEYQETQYF. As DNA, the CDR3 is TGTGCTAGCAGCTCAACACCGGGGGGACAAGAGTACCAAGAGACCCAGTACTTC. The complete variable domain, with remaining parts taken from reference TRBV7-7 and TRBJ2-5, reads GAGVSQSPRYKVTKRGQDVTLRCDPISSHATLYWYQQALGQGPEFLTYFNYEAQPDKSGLPSDRFSAERPEGSISTLTIQRTEQRDSAMYRCASSSTPGGQEYQETQYFGPGTRLLVL.

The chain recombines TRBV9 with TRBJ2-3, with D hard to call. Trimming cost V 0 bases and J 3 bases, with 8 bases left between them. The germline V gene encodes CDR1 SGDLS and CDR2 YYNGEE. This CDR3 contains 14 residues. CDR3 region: CASSVDMGTDTQYF. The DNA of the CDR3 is TGTGCCAGCAGCGTAGACATGGGTACAGATACGCAGTATTTT.

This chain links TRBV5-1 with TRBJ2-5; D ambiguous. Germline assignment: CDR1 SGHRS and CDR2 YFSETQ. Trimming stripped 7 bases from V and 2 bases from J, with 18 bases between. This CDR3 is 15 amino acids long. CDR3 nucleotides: TGCGCCAGCTGGGATATCGGCAGCCCTCAAGAGACCCAGTACTTC. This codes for CASWDIGSPQETQYF.

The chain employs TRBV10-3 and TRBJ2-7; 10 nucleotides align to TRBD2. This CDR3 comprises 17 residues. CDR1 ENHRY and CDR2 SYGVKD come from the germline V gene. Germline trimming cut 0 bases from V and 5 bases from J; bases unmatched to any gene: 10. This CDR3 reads CAISESVGLAGAHEQYF. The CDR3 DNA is TGTGCCATCAGTGAGTCCGTGGGGCTAGCGGGAGCCCACGAGCAGTACTTC.

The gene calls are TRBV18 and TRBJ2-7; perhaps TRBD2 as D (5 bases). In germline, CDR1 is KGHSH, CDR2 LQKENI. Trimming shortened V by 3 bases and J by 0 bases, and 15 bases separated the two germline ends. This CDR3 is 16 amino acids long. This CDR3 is CASSPSPEGSSYEQYF. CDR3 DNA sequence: TGTGCCAGCTCACCCTCCCCGGAAGGGAGCTCCTACGAGCAGTACTTC.

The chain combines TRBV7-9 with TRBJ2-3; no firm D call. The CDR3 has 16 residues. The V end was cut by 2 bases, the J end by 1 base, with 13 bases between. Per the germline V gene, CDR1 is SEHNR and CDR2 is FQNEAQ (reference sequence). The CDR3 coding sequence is TGTGCCAGCAGCTTAAGAACCCAACTTGGCACAGATACGCAGTATTTT. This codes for CASSLRTQLGTDTQYF.

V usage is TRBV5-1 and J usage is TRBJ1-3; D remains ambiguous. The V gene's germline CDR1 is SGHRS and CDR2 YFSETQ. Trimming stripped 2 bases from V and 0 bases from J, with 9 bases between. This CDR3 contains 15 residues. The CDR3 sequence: CASSLSFLSGNTIYF. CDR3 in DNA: TGCGCCAGCAGCTTAAGTTTCCTCTCTGGAAACACCATATATTTT.

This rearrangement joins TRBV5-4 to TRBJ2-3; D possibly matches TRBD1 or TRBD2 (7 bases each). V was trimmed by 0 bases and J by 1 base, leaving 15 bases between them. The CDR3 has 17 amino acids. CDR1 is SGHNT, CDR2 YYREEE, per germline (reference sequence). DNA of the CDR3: TGTGCCAGCAGCTTGGGTTTGGGAGGGGGCGGCACAGATACGCAGTATTTT. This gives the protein CASSLGLGGGGTDTQYF.

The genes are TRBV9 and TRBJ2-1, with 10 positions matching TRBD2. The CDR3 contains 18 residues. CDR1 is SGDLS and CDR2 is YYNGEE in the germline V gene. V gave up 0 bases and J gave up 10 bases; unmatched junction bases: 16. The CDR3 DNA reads TGTGCCAGCAGCGTAGGCCTAGCGGGGGCTTTAGGGTTGAGCGAGCAGTTCTTC. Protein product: CASSVGLAGALGLSEQFF.

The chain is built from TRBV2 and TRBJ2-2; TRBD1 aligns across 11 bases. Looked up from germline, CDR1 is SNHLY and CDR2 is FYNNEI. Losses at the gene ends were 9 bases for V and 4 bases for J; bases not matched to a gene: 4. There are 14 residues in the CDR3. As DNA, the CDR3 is TGTGCCAGGGGAGGGACAGGGGGCACCGGGGAGCTGTTTTTT. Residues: CARGGTGGTGELFF. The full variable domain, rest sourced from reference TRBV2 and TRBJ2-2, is EPEVTQTPSHQVTQMGQEVILRCVPISNHLYFYWYRQILGQKVEFLVSFYNNEISEKSEIFDDQFSVERPDGSNFTLKIRSTKLEDSAMYFCARGGTGGTGELFFGEGSRLTVL.

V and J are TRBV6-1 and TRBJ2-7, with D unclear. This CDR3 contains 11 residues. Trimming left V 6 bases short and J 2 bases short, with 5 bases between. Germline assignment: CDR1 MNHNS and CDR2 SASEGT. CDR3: CASRRAYEQYF. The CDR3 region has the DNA TGTGCCAGCAGAAGGGCCTACGAGCAGTACTTC.

CDR3 nucleotide sequence: TGTGCCAGCAGTTTACAGGGCGGGGAAAAACTGTTTTTT. Encoded protein: CASSLQGGEKLFF. This chain links TRBV28 with TRBJ1-4; maybe TRBD1 (5 bases). CDR3 size: 13 residues. The germline V and J ends were trimmed by 2 bases and 8 bases, with 9 bases remaining between them. Germline CDR1 and CDR2: MDHEN and SYDVKM.

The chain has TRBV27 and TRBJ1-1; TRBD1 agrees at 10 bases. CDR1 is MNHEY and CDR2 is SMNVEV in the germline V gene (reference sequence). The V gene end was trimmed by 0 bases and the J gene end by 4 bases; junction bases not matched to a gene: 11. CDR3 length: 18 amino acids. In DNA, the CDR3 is TGTGCCAGCAGTTTATCGAGGACAGGGGGTTTTCTTGTCACTGAAGCTTTCTTT. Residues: CASSLSRTGGFLVTEAFF.

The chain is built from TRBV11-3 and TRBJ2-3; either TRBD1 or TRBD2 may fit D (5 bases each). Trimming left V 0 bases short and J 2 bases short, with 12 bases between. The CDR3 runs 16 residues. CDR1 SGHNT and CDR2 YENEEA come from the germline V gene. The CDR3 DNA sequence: TGTGCCAGCAGCTTAGATGGGGCGGAGGCCACAGATACGCAGTATTTT. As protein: CASSLDGAEATDTQYF.

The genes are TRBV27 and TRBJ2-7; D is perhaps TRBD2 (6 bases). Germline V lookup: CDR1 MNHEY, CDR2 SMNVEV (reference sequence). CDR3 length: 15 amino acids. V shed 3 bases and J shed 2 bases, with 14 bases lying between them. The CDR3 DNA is TGTGCCAGCAGTTTTAAAGGGAGGTCGGCCTACGAGCAGTACTTC. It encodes CASSFKGRSAYEQYF.

The CDR3 spells CASSDTPSGGLETQYF. The CDR3 DNA reads TGTGCCAGCTCAGACACCCCTTCGGGAGGGTTGGAGACCCAGTACTTC. V and J are TRBV18 and TRBJ2-5; 8 positions match TRBD2. The CDR3 runs to 16 residues. V shed 5 bases, J shed 5 bases, and the junction held 13 bases outside the gene matches. Germline values: CDR1 KGHSH, CDR2 LQKENI. The variable domain in full, completed from reference TRBV18 and TRBJ2-5, reads NAGVMQNPRHLVRRRGQEARLRCSPMKGHSHVYWYRQLPEEGLKFMVYLQKENIIDESGMPKERFSAEFPKEGPSILRIQQVVRGDSAAYFCASSDTPSGGLETQYFGPGTRLLVL.

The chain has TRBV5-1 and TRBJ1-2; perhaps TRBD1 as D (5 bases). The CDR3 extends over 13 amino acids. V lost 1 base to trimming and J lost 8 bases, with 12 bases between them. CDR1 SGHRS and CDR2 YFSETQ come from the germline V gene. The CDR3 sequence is CASSLRDQEGYTF. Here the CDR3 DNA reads TGCGCCAGCAGCTTGAGGGACCAGGAAGGCTACACCTTC.

CDR3 protein: CASSPRTGGGLGEKLFF. The CDR3 coding sequence is TGTGCCAGCAGTCCCAGGACAGGGGGTGGTTTGGGTGAAAAACTGTTTTTT. V and J are TRBV28 and TRBJ1-4; 10 bases match TRBD1. The CDR3 has 17 residues. Germline CDR1 and CDR2: MDHEN and SYDVKM. Trimming cost V 5 bases and J 7 bases; bases outside gene matches: 13.

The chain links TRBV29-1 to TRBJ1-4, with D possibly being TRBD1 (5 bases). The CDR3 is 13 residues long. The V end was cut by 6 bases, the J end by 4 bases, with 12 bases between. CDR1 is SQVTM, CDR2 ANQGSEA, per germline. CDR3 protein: CSVLTARNEKLFF. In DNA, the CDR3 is TGCAGCGTGTTGACAGCCCGTAATGAAAAACTGTTTTTT.

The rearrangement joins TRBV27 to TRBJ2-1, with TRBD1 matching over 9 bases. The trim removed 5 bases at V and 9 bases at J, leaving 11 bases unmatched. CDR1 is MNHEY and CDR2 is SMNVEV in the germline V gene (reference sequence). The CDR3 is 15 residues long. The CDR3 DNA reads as TGTGCCAGCAGTCTCCGGGACAGGGAATTCCGTGAGCAGTTCTTC. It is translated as CASSLRDREFREQFF.

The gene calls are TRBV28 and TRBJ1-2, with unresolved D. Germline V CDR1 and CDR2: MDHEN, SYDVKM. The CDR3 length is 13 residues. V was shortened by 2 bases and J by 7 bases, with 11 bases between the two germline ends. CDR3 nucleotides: TGTGCCAGCAGTTTAGAGAGGGTACGTGGCTACACCTTC. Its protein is CASSLERVRGYTF.

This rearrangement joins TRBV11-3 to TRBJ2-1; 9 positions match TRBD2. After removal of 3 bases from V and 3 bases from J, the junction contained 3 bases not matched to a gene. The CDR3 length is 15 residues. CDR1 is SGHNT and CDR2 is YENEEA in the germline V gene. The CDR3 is CASSFGGRGYNEQFF. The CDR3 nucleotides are TGTGCCAGCAGCTTTGGCGGGAGGGGCTACAATGAGCAGTTCTTC.

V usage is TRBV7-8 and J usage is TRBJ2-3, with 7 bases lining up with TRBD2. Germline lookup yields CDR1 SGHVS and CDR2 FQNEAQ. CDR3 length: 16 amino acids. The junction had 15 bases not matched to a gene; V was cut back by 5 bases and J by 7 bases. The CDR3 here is CASSPPGSGNRNTQYF. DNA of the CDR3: TGTGCCAGCAGCCCCCCGGGGAGCGGGAATAGAAATACGCAGTATTTT.

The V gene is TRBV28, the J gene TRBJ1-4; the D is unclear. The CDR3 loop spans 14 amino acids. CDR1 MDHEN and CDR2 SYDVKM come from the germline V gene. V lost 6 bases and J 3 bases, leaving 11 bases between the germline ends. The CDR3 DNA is TGTGCCAGCAGCCAGACATTTGCTAATGAAAAACTGTTTTTT. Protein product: CASSQTFANEKLFF.

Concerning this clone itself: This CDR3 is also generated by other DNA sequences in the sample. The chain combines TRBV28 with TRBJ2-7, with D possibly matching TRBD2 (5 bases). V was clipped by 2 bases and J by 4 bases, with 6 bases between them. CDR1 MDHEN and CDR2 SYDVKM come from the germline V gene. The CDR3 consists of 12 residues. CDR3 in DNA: TGTGCCAGCAGTTTAGGAGGTTACGAGCAGTACTTC. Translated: CASSLGGYEQYF.

As DNA, the CDR3 is TGTGCCAGCAGCGTAGCCGGAGACAGGGATAATGAAAAACTGTTTTTT. Translated: CASSVAGDRDNEKLFF. This chain joins TRBV9 and TRBJ1-4; 7 nucleotides match TRBD1. The CDR3 has 16 residues. CDR1 and CDR2 (germline): SGDLS, YYNGEE. V gave up 0 bases and J gave up 4 bases; unmatched junction bases: 6.

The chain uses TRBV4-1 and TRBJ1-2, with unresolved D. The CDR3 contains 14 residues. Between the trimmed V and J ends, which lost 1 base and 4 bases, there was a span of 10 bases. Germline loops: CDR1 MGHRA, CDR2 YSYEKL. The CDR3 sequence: CASSQGPLRYGYTF. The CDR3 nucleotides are TGCGCCAGCAGCCAAGGTCCCCTACGCTATGGCTACACCTTC.